These 31 T cell receptor beta chains came from one sample sequenced in a study of blood T cell repertoires in COVID-19. The assay was immunoSEQ multiplex PCR, and TCRdb's table has in-frame clones only and misses some. Among 150,000 or so clones, around 90% were seen once, and the ten largest hold 5% to 6%. Input material: peripheral blood. These receptors were obtained from a human donor in a cohort sampled during active COVID-19.

The rearrangement links TRBV7-2 to TRBJ2-3; 10 bases agree with TRBD2. Germline V lookup: CDR1 SGHTA, CDR2 FQGNSA. The junction had 3 bases not matched to a gene; V was cut back by 1 base and J by 8 bases. The CDR3 is 14 residues long. The CDR3 sequence is CASSLGLAGATQYF. CDR3 in DNA: TGTGCCAGCAGCTTAGGGCTAGCGGGGGCTACGCAGTATTTT.

This clone turned up a few times. The chain links TRBV4-1 to TRBJ2-5, with 7 bases fitting TRBD2. The V and J ends lost 3 bases and 3 bases, in that order; junction bases with no gene match: 13. This CDR3 spans 17 amino acids. Germline V gene lookup returns CDR1 MGHRA and CDR2 YSYEKL. The CDR3 protein is CASSQGRWLAEEETQYF. The DNA for the CDR3 is TGCGCCAGCAGCCAGGGAAGGTGGCTAGCGGAGGAAGAGACCCAGTACTTC.

This rearrangement joins TRBV3-1 (or the pseudogene TRBV3-2) to TRBJ2-2, with TRBD2 identical over 11 bases. This CDR3 region has 18 residues. Trimming took 4 bases from V and 1 from J; bases not matched to a gene: 8. Germline loops: CDR1 LGHDT, CDR2 YNNKEL (reference sequence). CDR3 nucleotides: TGTGCCAGCAGCCCCCATAGCGGGGGGGCCAGGAACACCGGGGAGCTGTTTTTT. Translated, it gives CASSPHSGGARNTGELFF.

This clone was picked up a small number of times. The chain joins TRBV11-2 to TRBJ2-5, with 8 bases matching TRBD1. Losses at the gene ends were 3 bases for V and 5 bases for J; bases not matched to a gene: 2. The CDR3 runs 13 residues. In germline, CDR1 is SGHAT, CDR2 FQNNGV. The CDR3 sequence: CASSLDRDETQYF. DNA for the CDR3: TGTGCCAGCAGCTTGGACAGGGATGAGACCCAGTACTTC.

The rearrangement joins TRBV5-4 to TRBJ2-7, with 11 nucleotides matching TRBD1. Trimming cost V 2 bases and J 5 bases; bases outside gene matches: 9. The CDR3 totals 16 residues. Germline loops: CDR1 SGHNT, CDR2 YYREEE (reference sequence). CDR3 sequence (DNA): TGTGCCAGCAGCTTAGGGGGGACAGGGGGGAGCAACGAGCAGTACTTC. Amino acids: CASSLGGTGGSNEQYF.

The chain carries TRBV28 and TRBJ2-7; 7 bases line up with TRBD2. From germline, CDR1 is MDHEN and CDR2 SYDVKM. This CDR3 region has 14 residues. The V segment lost 5 bases and the J segment 2 bases; nucleotides outside the gene matches: 6. The CDR3 nucleotides read TGTGCCAGCAGTCGGGGGGAAGGGACCTACGAGCAGTACTTC. Translated, it gives CASSRGEGTYEQYF. Together with reference TRBV28 and TRBJ2-7, the CDR3 gives the full variable domain: DVKVTQSSRYLVKRTGEKVFLECVQDMDHENMFWYRQDPGLGLRLIYFSYDVKMKEKGDIPEGYSVSREKKERFSLILESASTNQTSMYLCASSRGEGTYEQYFGPGTRLTVT.

This clone was observed a single time. V is TRBV27 and J is TRBJ2-5; D is uncertain. V lost 6 bases, J lost 4 bases, and 12 bases lay in between. The CDR3 sequence is 13 residues long. Germline assignment: CDR1 MNHEY and CDR2 SMNVEV (reference sequence). This CDR3 is CASRGFRSETQYF. CDR3 nucleotides: TGTGCCAGCAGGGGCTTCCGGTCAGAGACCCAGTACTTC.

DNA for the CDR3: TGTGCCAGCAGCGTGACACCTTATAGCAATCAGCCCCAGCATTTT. Its translation: CASSVTPYSNQPQHF. The genes are TRBV9 and TRBJ1-5; D is undetermined. In germline, CDR1 is SGDLS, CDR2 YYNGEE. V lost 2 bases and J 0 bases, leaving 9 bases between the germline ends. The CDR3 length is 15 residues. The full variable domain, its missing parts supplied by reference TRBV9 and TRBJ1-5, is DSGVTQTPKHLITATGQRVTLRCSPRSGDLSVYWYQQSLDQGLQFLIQYYNGEERAKGNILERFSAQQFPDLHSELNLSSLELGDSALYFCASSVTPYSNQPQHFGDGTRLSIL.

The genes are TRBV6-5 and TRBJ1-2, with 8 positions matching TRBD1. The CDR3 contains 15 residues. Per the germline V gene, CDR1 is MNHEY and CDR2 is SVGAGI. V gave up 1 base and J gave up 7 bases; unmatched junction bases: 8. The CDR3 sequence: CASSYFDRGQPGYTF. The CDR3 DNA is TGTGCCAGCAGTTACTTTGACAGGGGACAGCCTGGCTACACCTTC.

The chain joins TRBV12-3 or TRBV12-4 to TRBJ1-6; a weak D match, TRBD1 (6 bases). Between the trimmed V and J ends, which lost 6 bases and 11 bases, there was a span of 11 bases. The CDR3 has 12 residues. CDR3 nucleotides: TGTGCCAGCAGGGCAGGGGAGACACCCCTCCACTTT. Translation: CASRAGETPLHF.

The chain has TRBV3-1 (or the pseudogene TRBV3-2) and TRBJ1-1; the D gene is possibly TRBD1 (5 bases). Trimming left V 5 bases short and J 10 bases short, with 20 bases between. The CDR3 spans 14 residues. Germline V gene lookup returns CDR1 LGHDT and CDR2 YNNKEL (reference sequence). CDR3 DNA: TGTGCCAGCAGCACGGGGGGGGTGTCAGGGCGAGCTTTCTTT. Its translation: CASSTGGVSGRAFF.

The chain is built from TRBV27 and TRBJ2-3; tentative D call: TRBD2 (5 bases). Germline V gives CDR1 MNHEY, CDR2 SMNVEV (reference sequence). V was shortened by 4 bases and J by 7 bases, with 15 bases between the two germline ends. This CDR3 spans 14 amino acids. The CDR3 sequence is CASSSPRTSYTQYF. The CDR3 DNA is TGTGCCAGCAGTTCACCCAGGACTTCTTATACGCAGTATTTT.

This clone was recorded only once. The V gene is TRBV19, the J gene TRBJ2-7; D unclear. This CDR3 contains 14 residues. Trimming shortened V by 2 bases and J by 2 bases, and 10 bases separated the two germline ends. CDR1 LNHDA and CDR2 SQIVND come from the germline V gene (reference sequence). The CDR3 protein is CASSITPTPYEQYF. In nucleotides, the CDR3 is TGTGCCAGTAGTATAACCCCAACACCCTACGAGCAGTACTTC.

The chain carries TRBV28 and TRBJ1-5; D might be TRBD1 (5 bases). The CDR3 spans 14 residues. Trimming took 4 bases from V and 1 from J, leaving 8 bases between them. Germline loops: CDR1 MDHEN, CDR2 SYDVKM. The CDR3 nucleotides are TGTGCCAGCAGTTACCGGGGGAGCAATCAGCCCCAGCATTTT. This sequence encodes CASSYRGSNQPQHF.

This chain connects TRBV28 to TRBJ2-1; possibly TRBD2 for D (6 bases). The V end lost 2 bases, the J end lost 4 bases, and 6 bases lay between the germline ends. This CDR3 is built from 13 residues. CDR1 and CDR2 from the germline V gene are MDHEN and SYDVKM. The CDR3 is CASSLGTYNEQFF. The CDR3 DNA reads TGTGCCAGCAGTTTAGGGACTTACAATGAGCAGTTCTTC.

The V and J genes are TRBV4-2 and TRBJ2-3, with D perhaps matching TRBD1 (6 bases). Germline V gives CDR1 LGHNA, CDR2 YNFKEQ. This CDR3 is built from 16 residues. Trimming removed 0 bases at V and 4 bases at J, with 14 bases between. CDR3 bases: TGTGCCAGCAGCCAAGATCACGTCCAGGGGTCAGATACGCAGTATTTT. It encodes CASSQDHVQGSDTQYF.

The genes are TRBV9 and TRBJ1-6; no definite D call. This CDR3 region has 15 residues. V was cut by 6 bases and J by 5 bases, with 15 bases left in between. Per the germline V gene, CDR1 is SGDLS and CDR2 is YYNGEE. CDR3 DNA sequence: TGTGCCAGCACCGTGGGCATCAGGAATAATTCACCCCTCCACTTT. This sequence encodes CASTVGIRNNSPLHF.

This rearrangement joins TRBV6-2 or TRBV6-3 to TRBJ2-2, with TRBD1 matching 9 bases. Germline V lookup: CDR1 MNHEY, CDR2 SVGEGT. The CDR3 sequence is 17 residues long. Trimming cost V 2 bases and J 2 bases; bases outside gene matches: 6. The CDR3 DNA reads TGTGCCAGCAGTTACGGGAACAGGGGGCCCAACACCGGGGAGCTGTTTTTT. It is translated as CASSYGNRGPNTGELFF.

This chain joins TRBV6-5 and TRBJ1-5; perhaps TRBD1 as D (6 bases). The CDR3 is made up of 15 amino acids. Germline loops: CDR1 MNHEY, CDR2 SVGAGI. V lost 8 bases and J lost 6, with 20 bases in between. Here the CDR3 reads CASSDRDNRGQPQHF. In nucleotides, the CDR3 is TGTGCCAGCTCGGACCGGGACAATAGGGGTCAGCCCCAGCATTTT.

This chain joins TRBV5-6 and TRBJ2-7, with D unresolved. CDR1 and CDR2 (germline): SGHDT, YYEEEE. Trimming took off 2 bases at V and 2 bases at J, with 8 bases between the two ends. CDR3 length equals 13 residues. The CDR3 bases are TGTGCCAGCAGCTTAGTAGCCGCCTACGAGCAGTACTTC. Its protein product is CASSLVAAYEQYF.

The chain uses TRBV6-2 or TRBV6-3 and TRBJ1-1, with D perhaps matching TRBD1 (6 bases). V lost 5 bases and J lost 4, with 14 bases in between. Germline V lookup: CDR1 MNHEY, CDR2 SVGEGT. The CDR3 spans 14 residues. CDR3 sequence reads: CASSTRGGGTEAFF. Here the CDR3 DNA reads TGTGCCAGCAGTACCAGGGGCGGCGGCACTGAAGCTTTCTTT.

This sequence joins TRBV28 and TRBJ2-7, with D possibly matching TRBD2 (5 bases). V was shortened by 3 bases and J by 6 bases, with 12 bases between the two germline ends. The CDR3 has 13 residues. Germline CDR1 is MDHEN and CDR2 is SYDVKM. DNA for the CDR3: TGTGCCAGCAGTTTCCCCGGACTCGGCGAGCAGTACTTC. Protein product: CASSFPGLGEQYF.

The chain links TRBV4-1 to TRBJ2-1; the D gene is possibly TRBD2 (7 bases). CDR1 is MGHRA, CDR2 YSYEKL, per germline. V was pared by 2 bases and J by 6 bases, with 14 bases between. There are 15 residues in the CDR3. This CDR3 reads CASSQPGEGANEQFF. DNA for the CDR3: TGCGCCAGCAGCCAACCAGGGGAGGGAGCCAATGAGCAGTTCTTC.

The V gene is TRBV6-5, the J gene TRBJ1-4, with D tentatively TRBD1 (5 bases). The V end was cut by 4 bases, the J end by 1 base, with 7 bases between. The germline gives CDR1 MNHEY, CDR2 SVGAGI. This CDR3 contains 14 residues. CDR3 residues: CASSWTLTNEKLFF. CDR3 DNA: TGTGCCAGCAGTTGGACATTAACTAATGAAAAACTGTTTTTT.

DNA of the CDR3: TGTGCCAGTAGTTTTGCAGGGGGCATTTACTACGAGCAGTACTTC. Translation gives CASSFAGGIYYEQYF. The gene calls are TRBV19 and TRBJ2-7, with 8 bases matching TRBD1. J lost 3 bases, V lost 5 bases, and 9 bases had no gene match. Germline CDR1 reads LNHDA; CDR2 reads SQIVND (reference sequence). The CDR3 extends over 15 amino acids.

The CDR3 coding sequence is TGTGCCAGTAGAGTCGGACAGGGGGCCCAAAACTATGGCTACACCTTC. As protein: CASRVGQGAQNYGYTF. The rearrangement links TRBV19 to TRBJ1-2; TRBD1 matches 11 bases. The CDR3 loop spans 16 amino acids. The junction had 8 bases not matched to a gene; V was cut back by 6 bases and J by 2 bases. Per germline, CDR1 LNHDA and CDR2 SQIVND (reference sequence).

The V and J genes are TRBV28 and TRBJ1-1, with D unresolved. Deletions cut 3 bases from V and 5 bases from J, with 16 bases between. The CDR3 consists of 15 residues. Germline V gives CDR1 MDHEN, CDR2 SYDVKM. The CDR3 is CASSFHQPETTEAFF. DNA of the CDR3: TGTGCCAGCAGTTTCCACCAACCCGAGACAACTGAAGCTTTCTTT.

CDR3 DNA: TGCGCCAGCAGCCAAGAGGGGGGGGGCCGCACAGATACGCAGTATTTT. Translated: CASSQEGGGRTDTQYF. The chain recombines TRBV4-1 with TRBJ2-3; possible D gene TRBD2, 7 bases. The CDR3 runs 16 residues. Looked up from germline, CDR1 is MGHRA and CDR2 is YSYEKL. Deletions cut 0 bases from V and 1 base from J, with 11 bases between.

The chain has TRBV3-1 (or the pseudogene TRBV3-2) and TRBJ2-7; TRBD2 might be the D (6 bases). The V and J ends lost 1 base and 4 bases respectively, with 17 bases between them. Germline V gene data show CDR1 as LGHDT and CDR2 as YNNKEL (reference sequence). The CDR3 has 16 residues. The CDR3 sequence is CASSQGRLAGLYEQYF. The CDR3 DNA follows: TGTGCCAGCAGCCAAGGGAGGCTGGCGGGGCTTTACGAGCAGTACTTC.

In the case of this clone: A much larger clone is a single base away; this may be a read error. Distinct nucleotide sequences in the sample also encode this CDR3. The V call is TRBV11-2, the J call TRBJ1-1, with 8 bases aligning to TRBD1. This CDR3 region has 13 residues. V was pared by 5 bases and J by 5 bases, with 4 bases of the junction left unmatched. Per germline, CDR1 SGHAT and CDR2 FQNNGV. CDR3 sequence: CASSPDRDTEAFF. The CDR3 nucleotides read TGTGCCAGCAGCCCGGACAGGGATACTGAAGCTTTCTTT.

V usage is TRBV3-1 (or the pseudogene TRBV3-2) and J usage is TRBJ1-3; D not certain. V lost 3 bases to trimming and J lost 0 bases, with 3 bases between them. The length of the CDR3 is 13 residues. Per the germline V gene, CDR1 is LGHDT and CDR2 is YNNKEL (reference sequence). DNA for the CDR3: TGTGCCAGCAGCCAGGCCTCTGGAAACACCATATATTTT. It specifies CASSQASGNTIYF.